This TCR beta chain was recorded in a study of blood T cells in healthy people across ages. Donors gave roughly 10 milliliters of peripheral blood apiece. PCR was performed a second time for roughly 7 to 11 cycles using a sample-barcoded 5' primer and a J-beta primer mix. All samples gave at least 2.5 million CDR3-containing paired-end reads. MiXCR, run by TCRdb on the 5' RACE reads, gives a single entry per CDR3 protein. This table has some 900,000 distinct CDR3 sequences, roughly 43% appearing once. Per the germline V gene, CDR1 is SGHRS and CDR2 is YFSETQ. Deletions cut 0 bases from V and 0 bases from J, with 9 bases between. This CDR3 is 15 amino acids long.

Material for sequencing was blood. The chain combines TRBV5-1 with TRBJ1-1; unclear D gene. This sequence was found in a man between 25 and 39 years old in good health. CDR3 nucleotide sequence: TGCGCCAGCAGCTTGGGTGGGCCCCTGAACACTGAAGCTTTCTTT. This gives the protein CASSLGGPLNTEAFF.